A single sample gave rise to the 18 T cell receptor beta chains below, sequenced in a study of vaccination effects on CD4 cells after COVID-19. Some clones are missing from TCRdb's copy, which holds only in-frame ones; the method was immunoSEQ multiplex PCR. Among about 73,000 clones listed, around 76% were seen once. The antigens of these receptors remain unknown. Under the ViraFEST assay, PBMC were stimulated with viral peptide pools so that antigen-specific CD4+ T cells expanded. Sequencing was performed afterwards. CD4+ T cells were isolated after around 10 days of culture. None of these healthy vaccinees had been infected with SARS-CoV-2 before vaccination. Material: CD4+ T cells from PBMCs cultured with SARS-CoV-2 spike peptides, obtained before COVID-19 vaccination. These receptors all come from a human donor who received a COVID-19 vaccine.

The chain combines TRBV2 with TRBJ1-4, with a possible D match to TRBD1 (6 bases). CDR3 length: 13 amino acids. V was shortened by 6 bases and J by 3 bases, with 8 bases between the two germline ends. Germline V gene lookup returns CDR1 SNHLY and CDR2 FYNNEI. The CDR3 spells CASREGANEKLFF. Written as DNA, the CDR3 is TGTGCCAGCAGAGAGGGGGCTAATGAAAAACTGTTTTTT.

The rearrangement links TRBV5-3 to TRBJ2-4; 9 bases align to TRBD1. TRBV5-3 has ORF status, its function being uncertain. The CDR3 sequence is 15 residues long. V dropped 4 bases and J dropped 1; count of bases not matched to a gene: 3. The CDR3 reads CARSHGQGAKNIQYF. The CDR3 coding sequence is TGTGCCAGAAGCCACGGACAGGGGGCCAAAAACATTCAGTACTTC.

The chain carries TRBV28 and TRBJ2-1; D gene ambiguous. Germline CDR1 is MDHEN and CDR2 is SYDVKM. The V end lost 1 base, the J end lost 3 bases, and 13 bases lay between the germline ends. The CDR3 runs 16 residues. CDR3 amino acids: CASSLFRPRNYNEQFF. Here the CDR3 DNA reads TGTGCCAGCAGTTTATTCCGGCCTAGGAACTACAATGAGCAGTTCTTC.

This chain links TRBV28 with TRBJ2-7, with a possible D match to TRBD2 (5 bases). V shed 8 bases and J shed 9 bases, with 17 bases lying between them. CDR1 is MDHEN and CDR2 is SYDVKM in the germline V gene. CDR3 size: 12 residues. CDR3 in DNA: TGTGCCAGCCAGACGGGGTTTCTGGGGCAGTACGTC. This codes for CASQTGFLGQYV.

This clone appeared once. This chain joins TRBV28 and TRBJ2-7; no clear D gene. The CDR3 is 14 residues long. Germline CDR1 and CDR2: MDHEN and SYDVKM. The CDR3 region is CASHGRGGSSEQYV. The CDR3 DNA is TGTGCCTCGCATGGCCGAGGCGGTTCCTCCGAGCAGTACGTC.

V gene TRBV7-9 combines with J gene TRBJ2-5, with 11 nucleotides matching TRBD2. This CDR3 region has 15 residues. The germline V gene encodes CDR1 SEHNR and CDR2 FQNEAQ (reference sequence). With V trimmed by 5 bases and J by 2 bases, 4 bases remained unmatched. The CDR3 region has the DNA TGTGCCAGCAGCCCGGGACTAGCGGTACAAGAGACCCAGTACTTC. Protein product: CASSPGLAVQETQYF.

The chain employs TRBV12-5 and TRBJ2-5, with D perhaps assigned TRBD1 or TRBD2 (6 bases each). CDR1 is LGHNT, CDR2 FRNRAP, per germline. The CDR3 is made up of 16 amino acids. V was trimmed by 1 base and J by 8 bases, leaving 20 bases between them. The CDR3 region is CASGLAGGGRAVTQYF. The DNA for the CDR3 is TGTGCTAGTGGTTTGGCCGGAGGGGGGCGCGCCGTTACCCAGTACTTC.

This chain uses TRBV12-3 or TRBV12-4 with TRBJ2-5; perhaps TRBD2 as D (5 bases). This CDR3 contains 13 residues. Between the trimmed V and J ends, which lost 8 bases and 5 bases, there was a span of 15 bases. CDR3 protein: CASCLETGETQYF. CDR3 in DNA: TGTGCCAGCTGCCTAGAAACGGGGGAGACCCAGTACTTC.

This clone turned up a few times. J is TRBJ2-2 and V is TRBV5-1, with D unclear. The CDR3 covers 15 residues. CDR1 and CDR2 (germline): SGHRS, YFSETQ. V was pared by 0 bases and J by 0 bases, with 6 bases between. CDR3 sequence: CASSLGGANTGELFF. CDR3 nucleotides: TGCGCCAGCAGCTTGGGTGGGGCGAACACCGGGGAGCTGTTTTTT. Full variable domain (rest looked up from reference TRBV5-1 and TRBJ2-2): KAGVTQTPRYLIKTRGQQVTLSCSPISGHRSVSWYQQTPGQGLQFLFEYFSETQRNKGNFPGRFSGRQFSNSRSEMNVSTLELGDSALYLCASSLGGANTGELFFGEGSRLTVL.

This chain connects TRBV6-5 to TRBJ1-6; D remains ambiguous. The CDR3 sequence is 15 residues long. V was pared by 0 bases and J by 5 bases, with 8 bases between. Germline V gene lookup returns CDR1 MNHEY and CDR2 SVGAGI. CDR3 sequence (DNA): TGTGCCAGCAGTTACTCGAACCAGAATAATTCACCCCTCCACTTT. Its translation: CASSYSNQNNSPLHF.

The CDR3 loop is CAIKQGMGNQPQHF. The CDR3 region has the DNA TGTGCCATCAAGCAGGGGATGGGCAATCAGCCCCAGCATTTT. This chain links TRBV10-3 with TRBJ1-5; possibly TRBD1 for D (6 bases). CDR3 length: 14 amino acids. Germline CDR1 is ENHRY and CDR2 is SYGVKD. The ends were cut back, 7 bases at V and 2 bases at J, with 12 bases in the middle.

This chain connects TRBV30 to TRBJ1-4; no reliable D call. The V end lost 0 bases, the J end lost 3 bases, and 5 bases lay between the germline ends. CDR1 is GTSNPN, CDR2 SVGIG, per germline (reference sequence). The CDR3 covers 13 residues. CDR3 in amino acids: CAWSVGANEKLFF. CDR3 bases: TGTGCCTGGAGTGTCGGAGCTAATGAAAAACTGTTTTTT.

The chain carries TRBV10-3 and TRBJ1-6; no clear D gene. From germline, CDR1 is ENHRY and CDR2 SYGVKD. Trimming took off 2 bases at V and 0 bases at J, with 8 bases between the two ends. The length of the CDR3 is 16 residues. The CDR3 here is CAISELGSSYNSPLHF. The DNA of the CDR3 is TGTGCCATCAGTGAGCTAGGGAGCTCCTATAATTCACCCCTCCACTTT.

The rearrangement links TRBV7-2 to TRBJ2-2, with D perhaps matching TRBD1 or TRBD2 (7 bases each). CDR1 and CDR2 from the germline V gene are SGHTA and FQGNSA. Trimming cost V 3 bases and J 6 bases, with 14 bases left between them. CDR3 length: 15 residues. The CDR3 nucleotides read TGTGCCAGCAGCTTTGTACAGGGGAGGGCCGGGGAGCTGTTTTTT. Its protein is CASSFVQGRAGELFF.

The chain couples TRBV4-3 to TRBJ1-2, with a tentative D call TRBD1 (6 bases). With 0 bases removed from V and 4 bases from J, the gap between germline ends came to 18 bases. CDR1 and CDR2 (germline): LGHNA, YSLEER. CDR3 length: 17 residues. DNA of the CDR3: TGCGCCAGCAGCCAAGATAGTCGGCAGGGGAATGGCTATGGCTACACCTTC. This translates into CASSQDSRQGNGYGYTF.

This clone turned up a few times. This chain joins TRBV9 and TRBJ1-1; TRBD1 matches at 7 bases. This CDR3 has 14 amino acids. CDR1 is SGDLS and CDR2 is YYNGEE in the germline V gene. The V and J ends lost 3 bases and 3 bases, in that order; junction bases with no gene match: 5. CDR3 sequence reads: CASSGSGQDTEAFF. The CDR3 region has the DNA TGTGCCAGCAGCGGTTCTGGACAGGACACTGAAGCTTTCTTT. The full variable domain, its missing parts supplied by reference TRBV9 and TRBJ1-1, is DSGVTQTPKHLITATGQRVTLRCSPRSGDLSVYWYQQSLDQGLQFLIQYYNGEERAKGNILERFSAQQFPDLHSELNLSSLELGDSALYFCASSGSGQDTEAFFGQGTRLTVV.

This sequence joins TRBV18 and TRBJ2-5; a possible D gene is TRBD2 (6 bases). CDR1 and CDR2 (germline): KGHSH, LQKENI. CDR3 size: 14 residues. Trimming cost V 5 bases and J 3 bases, with 13 bases left between them. CDR3 region: CASSSGLGKETQYF. CDR3 sequence (DNA): TGTGCCAGCTCATCGGGACTGGGAAAAGAGACCCAGTACTTC.

V and J are TRBV2 and TRBJ1-2, with D perhaps matching TRBD1 (6 bases). The germline V gene has CDR1 SNHLY and CDR2 FYNNEI. The CDR3 extends over 14 amino acids. Trimming removed 6 bases from V and 2 bases from J, with 13 bases in between. CDR3 DNA sequence: TGTGCCAGCAGGTATAGACAGGAAAACTATGGCTACACCTTC. It specifies CASRYRQENYGYTF. The variable domain in full, with the rest retrieved from reference TRBV2 and TRBJ1-2, is EPEVTQTPSHQVTQMGQEVILRCVPISNHLYFYWYRQILGQKVEFLVSFYNNEISEKSEIFDDQFSVERPDGSNFTLKIRSTKLEDSAMYFCASRYRQENYGYTFGSGTRLTVV.